Sequencing of this T cell receptor (beta chain) was carried out in a study of T cells in Graves' hyperthyroidism and ophthalmopathy. Notes on the study in general: Median prediction lead before ophthalmopathy onset was about 6.5 months with the model. Classification by a 13 V-J model distinguished ophthalmopathy from stable hyperthyroidism.

This clonotype has a count of ten or more. Its antigen is not identified. Not enrolled were patients with uncontrolled infection, other autoimmune disease, pregnancy or lactation. Clinicians diagnosed patients from clinical symptoms, serum thyroxine and TRAb, thyroid ultrasound and orbital computed tomography. Regions amplified from RNA transcripts were the TCR beta CDR3 regions. First-round RT-PCR of the TCR CDR3 relied on the HTBI primer set. From the multiplex PCR reads, TCRdb called clonotypes with MiXCR, one entry per CDR3 protein. The table shows about 570,000 distinct CDR3 sequences, with around 46% occurring only once. This receptor was obtained from an adult woman with Graves' disease, either hyperthyroidism or ophthalmopathy (not recorded which). The specimen was peripheral blood or thyroid tissue (not recorded which).

CDR3 nucleotides: TGCAGTGCTAGGCACGGACTAGCGGGAAACTACGAGCAGTACTTC. It encodes CSARHGLAGNYEQYF. This chain uses TRBV20-1 with TRBJ2-7; 12 bases agree with TRBD2. Trimming took 3 bases from V and 3 from J; bases not matched to a gene: 6. This CDR3 is 15 amino acids long. Germline-derived CDR1 and CDR2 are DFQATT and SNEGSKA (reference sequence).